A single sample is the source of the 8 T cell receptor beta chains below, sequenced in a study of regulatory T cells in long-lasting Graves disease. Time point noted: persistent/refractory GD, antithyroid drugs over 5 years with positive TRAb. From PBMCs, RNA was extracted and then used to make the TCR library. Combining iRepertoire HTBI primers with Arm-PCR of CDR3 regions, the authors built TCR beta libraries. In TCRdb, the multiplex PCR reads were re-called with MiXCR into one record per CDR3 protein. The sample carries around 400,000 distinct CDR3 sequences, around 24% recorded once. The specimen was peripheral blood mononuclear cells (PBMCs), collected when the disease was refractory, from a patient treated with antithyroid drugs. The source is a female donor with Graves disease.

Only a few counts were recorded for this clonotype. The chain has TRBV5-8 and TRBJ2-1; no clear D. Per the germline V gene, CDR1 is SGHTS and CDR2 is YDEGEE. Trimming cost V 4 bases and J 7 bases, with 12 bases left between them. The length of the CDR3 is 13 residues. Here the CDR3 reads CASSLVWGNEQFF. The CDR3 bases are TGTGCCAGCAGCCTAGTTTGGGGAAATGAGCAGTTCTTC.

This clonotype was seen at least ten times. V gene TRBV6-6 combines with J gene TRBJ1-1; no firm D call. V lost 0 bases to trimming and J lost 0 bases, with 11 bases between them. The CDR3 spans 16 residues. Germline CDR1 is MNHNY and CDR2 is SVGAGI (reference sequence). CDR3 sequence (DNA): TGTGCCAGCAGTTACTCGTCCAGCCGCATGAACACTGAAGCTTTCTTT. As protein: CASSYSSSRMNTEAFF.

This chain links TRBV29-1 with TRBJ2-1; D is unresolved. V dropped 6 bases and J dropped 3 bases, with 18 bases sitting between them. The CDR3 covers 15 residues. Germline CDR1 and CDR2: SQVTM and ANQGSEA. The CDR3 protein is CSVGFRAPVYNEQFF. Written as DNA, the CDR3 is TGCAGCGTCGGGTTTCGGGCCCCTGTCTACAATGAGCAGTTCTTC.

This clonotype came up a few times. This chain joins TRBV2 and TRBJ2-7; 12 bases match TRBD2. J gave up 3 bases and V 6 bases, and 18 bases lay outside the gene matches. The CDR3 contains 19 residues. Germline-derived CDR1 and CDR2 are SNHLY and FYNNEI. CDR3: CASSSRGGLAGGPIYEQYF. The CDR3 bases are TGTGCCAGCAGCTCACGGGGAGGGCTAGCGGGAGGGCCAATCTACGAGCAGTACTTC.

This clonotype came up many times. The chain has TRBV28 and TRBJ2-5; D is possibly TRBD1 (5 bases). Trimming pared 8 bases from V and 9 bases from J, leaving 22 bases between. The CDR3 totals 14 residues. Germline V lookup: CDR1 MDHEN, CDR2 SYDVKM. The CDR3 loop reads CASRSEGATRSQYF. Written as DNA, the CDR3 is TGTGCCAGCCGATCGGAAGGGGCTACTCGGTCCCAGTACTTC.

J is TRBJ2-2 and V is TRBV28; 8 bases fit TRBD1. The CDR3 has 17 residues. The V gene end was trimmed by 5 bases and the J gene end by 3 bases; junction bases not matched to a gene: 11. Germline V gives CDR1 MDHEN, CDR2 SYDVKM. In DNA form, the CDR3 reads TGTGCCAGCAGTGAAATATGGACAGGGCGGTACACCGGGGAGCTGTTTTTT. This codes for CASSEIWTGRYTGELFF.

This clonotype appeared a single time. A junction end diverges from the germline sequence, so it may reflect a read error. The gene calls are TRBV15 and TRBJ1-5, with 7 positions matching TRBD1. The CDR3 runs to 16 residues. The V gene's germline CDR1 is LNHNV and CDR2 YYDKDF (reference sequence). The CDR3, as DNA: TGTGCCACCAGCAGAACCAAAGACAGGGTTGGGCAGCCCCAGCTTTTT. It codes for CATSRTKDRVGQPQLF.

The chain recombines TRBV7-9 with TRBJ2-7; TRBD2 agrees at 11 bases. CDR3 length equals 16 residues. Germline CDR1 SEHNR, CDR2 FQNEAQ (reference sequence). The ends lost 5 bases at V and 3 bases at J; junction bases unmatched: 9. CDR3 protein: CASSASPSGGNYEQYF. CDR3 bases: TGTGCCAGCAGCGCCAGCCCTAGCGGGGGGAACTACGAGCAGTACTTC.